This passage covers 19 T cell receptor beta chains from one sample sequenced in a study of T cells after yellow fever vaccination. TCRdb itself ran the 5' RACE reads through MiXCR, one entry per CDR3 protein. This table has some 220,000 distinct CDR3 sequences, approximately 3% appearing once. Material: CD4+ T cells sorted from PBMCs, obtained 10 days after the yellow fever booster vaccination. The receptors were gathered from a man between 18 and 35 years old who received the YFV17D yellow fever vaccine.

In this sample, this clonotype turned up a few times. The V call is TRBV7-2, the J call TRBJ2-1, with D perhaps TRBD2 (5 bases). Germline V CDR1 and CDR2: SGHTA, FQGNSA. The CDR3 is 14 residues long. The V gene lost 5 bases and the J gene lost 4 bases, with 12 bases spanning the gap. DNA of the CDR3: TGTGCCAGCAGCGCTAGCCCGGGTTACAATGAGCAGTTCTTC. Translation gives CASSASPGYNEQFF.

V gene TRBV6-1 combines with J gene TRBJ2-5; D might be TRBD1 (7 bases). Trimming stripped 3 bases from V and 9 bases from J, with 14 bases between. CDR3 length: 13 amino acids. CDR1 is MNHNS and CDR2 is SASEGT in the germline V gene. CDR3 sequence: CASSDQGGVSQYF. The CDR3 coding sequence is TGTGCCAGCAGTGACCAGGGGGGCGTGTCCCAGTACTTC.

This clonotype was counted at least ten times. The CDR3 coding sequence is TGCAGTGCTTCCAAGATACAGGGACAGGGGATAGAGACCCAGTACTTC. Its protein is CSASKIQGQGIETQYF. This chain joins TRBV20-1 and TRBJ2-5, with 10 nucleotides matching TRBD1. Germline V gives CDR1 DFQATT, CDR2 SNEGSKA (reference sequence). V gave up 5 bases and J gave up 4 bases; unmatched junction bases: 13. The CDR3 covers 16 residues.

CDR3 sequence: CSAKGTGELFF. In nucleotides, the CDR3 is TGCAGTGCTAAGGGTACCGGGGAGCTGTTTTTT. V and J are TRBV20-1 and TRBJ2-2; no clear D gene. Germline assignment: CDR1 DFQATT and CDR2 SNEGSKA (reference sequence). Deletions cut 4 bases from V and 5 bases from J, with 5 bases between. CDR3 length: 11 amino acids.

This clonotype was counted a few times. The chain couples TRBV12-3 or TRBV12-4 to TRBJ1-5; 11 bases map to TRBD1. There are 17 residues in the CDR3. V lost 5 bases, J lost 1 base, and 7 bases stayed unmatched. CDR3 residues: CASSRDRGIRSNQPQHF. The CDR3 DNA reads TGTGCCAGCAGTAGGGACAGGGGGATTCGAAGCAATCAGCCCCAGCATTTT.

This clonotype was detected many times. The chain carries TRBV20-1 and TRBJ2-7; possibly TRBD2 for D (6 bases). This CDR3 contains 13 residues. Looked up from germline, CDR1 is DFQATT and CDR2 is SNEGSKA (reference sequence). Trimming shortened V by 3 bases and J by 9 bases, and 18 bases separated the two germline ends. CDR3 nucleotides: TGCAGTGCTAGGGGGACTGGGGTTACGAGGCAGTACTTC. Translated, it gives CSARGTGVTRQYF.

This clonotype was seen a few times. The V call is TRBV21-1, the J call TRBJ2-4; TRBD1, the table's D call, was not compared with the DNA. TRBV21-1 is reported as a pseudogene. This CDR3 has 17 residues. Written as DNA, the CDR3 is TGTGCCAGCGGCGACCGCAGGGTCTGGTGCCCCAAAAACATTCAGTACTTC. It encodes CASGDRRVWCPKNIQYF.

There are many counts of this clonotype. The chain joins TRBV3-1 to TRBJ2-2, with D perhaps matching TRBD2 (6 bases). Per germline, CDR1 LGHDT and CDR2 YNNKEL (reference sequence). The CDR3 consists of 14 residues. V was pared by 3 bases and J by 3 bases, with 8 bases between. The DNA for the CDR3 is TGTGCCAGCAGCCAGTGGGAGGACACCGGGGAGCTGTTTTTT. Protein sequence: CASSQWEDTGELFF.

The table lists this clonotype with many counts. The V call is TRBV5-1, the J call TRBJ1-6; TRBD1 is a possible D gene (5 bases). The CDR3 length is 14 residues. The V gene lost 0 bases and the J gene lost 7 bases, with 8 bases spanning the gap. Germline V lookup: CDR1 SGHRS, CDR2 YFSETQ. CDR3 nucleotides: TGCGCCAGCAGCTTGGCAGACAGCAATTCACCCCTCCACTTT. Its translation: CASSLADSNSPLHF.

This clonotype was detected many times. The V gene is TRBV6-5, the J gene TRBJ2-4, with 7 nucleotides matching TRBD1. Germline V gene lookup returns CDR1 MNHEY and CDR2 SVGAGI. Germline trimming cut 6 bases from V and 3 bases from J; bases unmatched to any gene: 8. CDR3 size: 15 residues. The CDR3 DNA reads TGTGCCAGCAGAATACAGGGGAACGACAAAAACATTCAGTACTTC. Amino acid sequence: CASRIQGNDKNIQYF.

This clonotype has at least ten counts. The chain links TRBV5-1 to TRBJ2-1, with TRBD2 matching 12 bases. Trimming took 4 bases from V and 6 from J; bases not matched to a gene: 5. Germline CDR1 reads SGHRS; CDR2 reads YFSETQ. The CDR3 contains 15 residues. This CDR3 is CASSALAGGGNEQFF. The CDR3 DNA sequence: TGCGCCAGCAGCGCCCTAGCGGGGGGGGGCAATGAGCAGTTCTTC.

This clonotype was counted at least ten times. The chain combines TRBV6-2 or TRBV6-3 with TRBJ1-4; D is ambiguous. The CDR3 has 18 residues. CDR1 and CDR2 (germline): MNHEY, SVGEGT. Between the trimmed V and J ends, which lost 3 bases and 0 bases, there was a span of 17 bases. Here the CDR3 DNA reads TGTGCCAGCAGTTATTCACCGGGTGAGCCTGCAACTAATGAAAAACTGTTTTTT. This codes for CASSYSPGEPATNEKLFF.

The table lists this clonotype with a few counts. The chain combines TRBV6-6 with TRBJ1-2; 10 positions match TRBD1. Germline loops: CDR1 MNHNY, CDR2 SVGAGI (reference sequence). The ends lost 4 bases at V and 7 bases at J; junction bases unmatched: 12. The CDR3 totals 16 residues. CDR3 nucleotides: TGTGCCAGCAGTTGGGGAAGGGACAGGGGTCTCGGTGGCTACACCTTC. Its translation: CASSWGRDRGLGGYTF.

This clonotype was found many times. The chain joins TRBV18 to TRBJ2-1; D might be TRBD1 (8 bases). This CDR3 region has 15 residues. From germline, CDR1 is KGHSH and CDR2 LQKENI. V lost 2 bases to trimming and J lost 4 bases, with 12 bases between them. CDR3 sequence (DNA): TGTGCCAGCTCACCAGGACAGGGAGGGTACAATGAGCAGTTCTTC. Protein product: CASSPGQGGYNEQFF.

This chain connects TRBV10-3 to TRBJ1-3; a possible D gene is TRBD1 (5 bases). The CDR3 has 13 residues. Germline V CDR1 and CDR2: ENHRY, SYGVKD. CDR3 in DNA: TGTGCAGGCGGGGGGGAGTCTGGAAACACCATATATTTT. This translates into CAGGGESGNTIYF.

This clonotype was counted between two and nine times. The V call is TRBV12-3 or TRBV12-4, the J call TRBJ1-2; D is undetermined. Trimming took 5 bases from V and 8 from J, leaving 15 bases between them. This CDR3 is 13 amino acids long. The CDR3 region is CASSRGSSRGYTF. For the CDR3, the DNA is TGTGCCAGCAGTCGAGGGTCCAGCCGAGGCTACACCTTC.

V usage is TRBV5-1 and J usage is TRBJ2-1; D is uncertain. Germline CDR1 and CDR2: SGHRS and YFSETQ. The CDR3 has 12 residues. Trimming took off 1 base at V and 9 bases at J, with 8 bases between the two ends. CDR3 DNA: TGCGCCAGCAGCTTGAACCCAGGTGAGCAGTTCTTC. Protein product: CASSLNPGEQFF.

In this sample, this clonotype turned up many times. V and J are TRBV6-6 and TRBJ2-2; D tentatively fits TRBD1 or TRBD2 (6 bases each). Germline CDR1 is MNHNY and CDR2 is SVGAGI (reference sequence). The CDR3 contains 16 residues. V was shortened by 7 bases and J by 6 bases, with 21 bases between the two germline ends. The CDR3 sequence is CASTVMGGVSAGELFF. As DNA, the CDR3 is TGTGCCAGCACCGTGATGGGGGGCGTTTCGGCCGGGGAGCTGTTTTTT.

This clonotype was picked up many times. This chain joins TRBV7-3 and TRBJ2-2; 10 nucleotides match TRBD2. Germline values: CDR1 SGHTA, CDR2 FQGTGA. The CDR3 is 15 residues long. V lost 5 bases and J lost 5; bases outside the gene matches: 5. Here the CDR3 reads CASSRSGGATGELFF. DNA of the CDR3: TGTGCCAGCAGCCGAAGCGGGGGGGCGACCGGGGAGCTGTTTTTT.